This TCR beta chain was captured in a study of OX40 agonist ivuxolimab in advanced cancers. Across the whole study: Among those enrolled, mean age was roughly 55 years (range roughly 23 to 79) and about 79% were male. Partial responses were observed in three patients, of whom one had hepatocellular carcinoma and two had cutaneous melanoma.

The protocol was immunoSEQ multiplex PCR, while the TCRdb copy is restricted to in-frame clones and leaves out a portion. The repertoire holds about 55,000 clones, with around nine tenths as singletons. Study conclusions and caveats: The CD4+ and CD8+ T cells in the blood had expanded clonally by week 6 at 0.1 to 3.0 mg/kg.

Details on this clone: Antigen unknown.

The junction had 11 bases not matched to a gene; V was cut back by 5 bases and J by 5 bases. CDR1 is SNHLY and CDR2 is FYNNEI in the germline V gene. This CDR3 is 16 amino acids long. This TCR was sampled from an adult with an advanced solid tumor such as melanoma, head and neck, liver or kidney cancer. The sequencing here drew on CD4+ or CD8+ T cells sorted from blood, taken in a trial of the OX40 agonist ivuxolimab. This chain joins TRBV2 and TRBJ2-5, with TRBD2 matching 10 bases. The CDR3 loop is CASSSAGGPRGETQYF. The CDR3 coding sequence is TGTGCCAGCAGTTCAGCGGGAGGGCCTAGAGGGGAGACCCAGTACTTC.